Detailed here is one T cell receptor beta chain. The length of the CDR3 is 15 residues. Per germline, CDR1 SQVTM and CDR2 ANQGSEA. V gave up 3 bases and J gave up 2 bases; unmatched junction bases: 5. The Seattle patients, enrolled during active infection, were followed longitudinally. The authors' processing: Quantification of nucleated cells was approximated via reference gene primer amplification. Here immunoSEQ multiplex PCR was the method, and the copy in TCRdb shows in-frame clones only, minus some. V, J and clone size derive from that table, while D and trimming were established from the DNA sequence. The profile covers 250,000 to 350,000 clones, with about nine tenths appearing a single time and over 5.5% taken by the ten largest. This sample is drawn from a study of blood T cell repertoires in COVID-19. The overall study: From the United States, Italy and Spain came samples of acute and convalescent COVID-19.

The sequence was obtained from a woman in her fifties or sixties with COVID-19, enrolled during active disease. Sequenced input: peripheral blood. This chain joins TRBV29-1 and TRBJ2-1; 9 bases map to TRBD1. CDR3 sequence (DNA): TGCAGCGTTGATAGGGACAGGGTGACCTACAATGAGCAGTTCTTC. It yields the protein CSVDRDRVTYNEQFF.